This T cell receptor (beta chain) was obtained from a study of cytomegalovirus exposure and HLA in healthy donors. The study's findings and limits: CMV serostatus was the sole immune exposure data available. With high specificity and sensitivity, the classifier reportedly diagnosed cytomegalovirus status. Follow-up analysis later connected one missense variant in DCLRE1C with trimming of TCR beta V- and J-genes.

On this clone: Its target is not known.

Vbeta (60) and Jbeta (13) primers were used in the PCR. Clones were sequenced by immunoSEQ multiplex PCR, and TCRdb holds only the in-frame ones, with some missing. The table has 100,000 to 150,000 clones, 15% to 20% seen once. When sampled, the donors appeared nominally healthy, though they likely had unrecorded immune exposures. The specimen was PBMCs. The receptor comes from a female donor in good health and CMV-seropositive.

The CDR3 region is CASSYFTDRINQPQHF. The CDR3 nucleotides are TGTGCCAGCAGCTATTTCACGGACAGGATCAATCAGCCCCAGCATTTT. The chain couples TRBV5-6 to TRBJ1-5, with TRBD1 matching over 7 bases. The CDR3 loop spans 16 amino acids. Trimming took 3 bases from V and 3 from J; bases not matched to a gene: 9. Germline-derived CDR1 and CDR2 are SGHDT and YYEEEE.